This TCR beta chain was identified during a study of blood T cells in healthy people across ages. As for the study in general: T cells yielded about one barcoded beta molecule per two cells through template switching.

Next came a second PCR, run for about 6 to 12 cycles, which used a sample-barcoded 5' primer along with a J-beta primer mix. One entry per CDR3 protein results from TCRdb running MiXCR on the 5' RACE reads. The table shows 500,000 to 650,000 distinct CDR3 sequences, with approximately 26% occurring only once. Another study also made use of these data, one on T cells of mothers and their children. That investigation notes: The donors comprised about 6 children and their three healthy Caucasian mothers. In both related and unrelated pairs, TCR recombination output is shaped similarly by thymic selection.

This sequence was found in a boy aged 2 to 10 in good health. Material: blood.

The CDR3 protein is CASSQVNINEQFF. CDR3 in DNA: TGTGCCAGCAGCCAAGTCAACATCAATGAGCAGTTCTTC. This chain connects TRBV3-1 to TRBJ2-5; D is undetermined. The J call is uncertain, as TRBJ2-1 better fits the DNA end. Germline V gene data show CDR1 as LGHDT and CDR2 as YNNKEL (reference sequence). This CDR3 spans 13 amino acids.